This is a list of T cell receptor beta chains from one sample in a study of blood T cell repertoires in COVID-19. Here immunoSEQ multiplex PCR was the method, and the copy in TCRdb shows in-frame clones only, minus some. The table lists roughly 80,000 clones, 65% to 85% of them singletons. The sample comprised peripheral blood. All receptors come from a man between 45 and 60 years old with acute or convalescent COVID-19. Each CDR3 is given with its conserved first and last residue. A D gene is named only where the DNA matches it firmly. Rows may omit the clone size; those that give it use once, few, many or a size class.

v_call	j_call	clone_size	d_call	cdr3_aa	cdr3_nt
TRBV10-3	TRBJ2-3	NA	NA	CAISGTGTDTQYF	TGTGCCATCAGTGGGACTGGCACAGATACGCAGTATTTT
TRBV7-9	TRBJ2-3	NA	TRBD1	CASVGQGSTDTQYF	TGTGCCAGCGTTGGACAGGGCAGCACAGATACGCAGTATTTT
TRBV18	TRBJ2-6	NA	TRBD2	CASRSGTGRLSGANVLTF	TGTGCCAGCCGAAGCGGGACGGGGCGACTCTCTGGGGCCAACGTCCTGACTTTC
TRBV10-3	TRBJ2-3	NA	NA	CAISESAQGSTDTQYF	TGTGCCATCAGTGAGTCGGCTCAGGGTAGCACAGATACGCAGTATTTT
TRBV5-1	TRBJ2-3	NA	TRBD1	CASSMGQIPSTDTQYF	TGCGCCAGCAGCATGGGACAGATACCTAGCACAGATACGCAGTATTTT
TRBV7-2	TRBJ2-6	NA	NA	CASSTGGGGANVLTF	TGTGCCAGCAGTACCGGGGGAGGTGGGGCCAACGTCCTGACTTTC
TRBV6-2/TRBV6-3	TRBJ1-4	NA	TRBD1	CASSFRQGAEKLFF	TGTGCCAGCAGTTTCCGACAGGGGGCTGAAAAACTGTTTTTT
TRBV5-5	TRBJ1-3	few	TRBD1	CASSPDRVKGSGNTIYF	TGTGCCAGCAGCCCGGACAGGGTAAAAGGGTCTGGAAACACCATATATTTT
TRBV7-9	TRBJ1-2	NA	NA	CASSLANLTVRGYTF	TGTGCCAGCAGCTTAGCGAACCTCACGGTCAGGGGCTACACCTTC
TRBV7-9	TRBJ2-1	NA	NA	CASSRDNRMYNEQFF	TGTGCCAGCAGCCGGGACAATAGAATGTACAATGAGCAGTTCTTC
TRBV6-5	TRBJ2-1	NA	NA	CASRSSLSEQFF	TGTGCCAGCAGGTCTAGCCTCAGTGAGCAGTTCTTC
TRBV4-1	TRBJ2-2	NA	TRBD1	CASSSGQGRGTGELFF	TGCGCCAGCAGCTCCGGACAGGGGAGAGGCACCGGGGAGCTGTTTTTT
TRBV24-1	TRBJ2-7	NA	NA	CATSDSDRYEQYF	TGTGCCACCAGTGATTCCGACAGGTACGAGCAGTACTTC
TRBV19	TRBJ1-3	NA	NA	CASSMGTASGNTIYF	TGTGCCAGTAGTATGGGCACCGCCTCTGGAAACACCATATATTTT
TRBV7-2	TRBJ2-5	NA	TRBD1	CASSSTAFRGRQETQYF	TGTGCCAGCAGCTCCACGGCCTTCAGGGGGCGACAGGAGACCCAGTACTTC
TRBV12-2	TRBJ1-5	NA	NA	CASRSPEGQGENQPQHF	TGTGCAAGTCGTTCCCCTGAAGGACAGGGGGAGAATCAGCCCCAGCATTTT
TRBV5-4	TRBJ2-3	NA	NA	CASSSLNLTSTDTQYF	TGTGCCAGCAGCTCATTAAACCTTACAAGCACAGATACGCAGTATTTT
TRBV7-3	TRBJ1-5	NA	TRBD1	CASPMGQHSNQPQHF	TGTGCCAGCCCTATGGGACAGCATAGCAATCAGCCCCAGCATTTT
TRBV24-1	TRBJ2-1	NA	NA	CATSAGWAPSYNEQFF	TGTGCCACCAGTGCTGGGTGGGCCCCCTCCTACAATGAGCAGTTCTTC
TRBV6-2/TRBV6-3	TRBJ1-2	NA	NA	CASSRQSGYTF	TGTGCCAGCAGCCGACAGAGCGGCTACACCTTC
TRBV4-1	TRBJ2-5	NA	TRBD2	CASSQPGGETQYF	TGCGCCAGCAGCCAACCGGGGGGAGAGACCCAGTACTTC
TRBV4-3	TRBJ2-3	NA	NA	CASSQEGGPDTQYF	TGCGCCAGCAGCCAAGAAGGGGGACCAGATACGCAGTATTTT
TRBV15	TRBJ2-3	NA	TRBD2	CATSILGLAGGPDTQYF	TGTGCCACCAGCATCCTCGGACTAGCGGGAGGGCCGGATACGCAGTATTTT
TRBV19	TRBJ1-2	NA	NA	CASSIGQGYNYGYTF	TGTGCCAGTAGTATAGGCCAGGGATATAACTATGGCTACACCTTC
TRBV5-1	TRBJ1-1	once	NA	CASSLAGEAFF	TGCGCCAGCAGCTTGGCCGGGGAAGCTTTCTTT
TRBV7-9	TRBJ2-7	NA	TRBD2	CASSRTSGGYEQYF	TGTGCCAGCAGCCGGACTAGCGGGGGATACGAGCAGTACTTC
TRBV19	TRBJ1-1	NA	NA	CASIRTEEIPNTEAFF	TGTGCCAGTATTAGGACAGAAGAAATACCCAACACTGAAGCTTTCTTT
TRBV7-3	TRBJ1-1	NA	TRBD1	CASSATGGENTEAFF	TGTGCCAGCAGCGCAACAGGGGGCGAGAACACTGAAGCTTTCTTT
TRBV7-8	TRBJ2-5	NA	TRBD2	CASSRGLYETQYF	TGTGCCAGCAGCCGGGGACTATATGAGACCCAGTACTTC
TRBV6-5	TRBJ1-2	once	NA	CASSPDTAYGYTF	TGTGCCAGCAGTCCGGACACGGCTTATGGCTACACCTTC
TRBV13	TRBJ2-1	once	NA	CASSPPSHNEQFF	TGTGCCAGCAGCCCCCCGTCCCACAATGAGCAGTTCTTC
TRBV4-3	TRBJ2-1	NA	TRBD1	CASSQEGQGDNEQFF	TGCGCCAGCAGCCAAGAGGGACAGGGTGACAATGAGCAGTTCTTC
TRBV7-3	TRBJ2-3	NA	TRBD2	CASSSTPPSAGGNTDTQYF	TGTGCCAGCAGCTCGACCCCCCCCTCAGCGGGGGGGAACACAGATACGCAGTATTTT
TRBV15	TRBJ2-5	NA	TRBD1	CATSRGTGWETQYF	TGTGCCACCAGCAGAGGGACAGGGTGGGAGACCCAGTACTTC
TRBV6-2/TRBV6-3	TRBJ2-7	NA	NA	CASSYLASYEQYF	TGTGCCAGCAGTTACTTGGCTAGCTACGAGCAGTACTTC
TRBV7-9	TRBJ1-2	NA	NA	CASSAGAAGYTF	TGTGCCAGCAGCGCAGGTGCTGCTGGCTACACCTTC
TRBV2	TRBJ2-6	NA	NA	CASRSGFSGANVLTF	TGTGCCAGCAGATCGGGGTTCTCTGGGGCCAACGTCCTGACTTTC
TRBV7-8	TRBJ1-5	once	NA	CASSFGGGGQPQHF	TGTGCCAGCAGCTTTGGGGGGGGAGGTCAGCCCCAGCATTTT
TRBV7-9	TRBJ1-2	NA	NA	CASKLPGAGTNYGYTF	TGTGCCAGCAAACTACCAGGGGCGGGCACTAACTATGGCTACACCTTC
TRBV16	TRBJ1-2	NA	TRBD1	CASSQMPGQGTNYGYTF	TGTGCCAGCAGCCAAATGCCGGGACAGGGAACTAACTATGGCTACACCTTC
TRBV11-2	TRBJ1-6	few	NA	CASSLAGMSSPLHF	TGTGCCAGCAGCTTAGCAGGGATGAGTTCACCCCTCCACTTT
TRBV6-5	TRBJ2-1	few	NA	CASSPTESNEQFF	TGTGCCAGCAGTCCGACAGAAAGCAATGAGCAGTTCTTC
TRBV25-1	TRBJ2-3	few	NA	CASSEEVYTDTQYF	TGTGCCAGCAGTGAAGAGGTGTACACAGATACGCAGTATTTT
TRBV4-2	TRBJ1-6	NA	TRBD1	CASSQDATGASPLHF	TGTGCCAGCAGCCAAGACGCGACAGGGGCTTCACCCCTCCACTTT
TRBV11-3	TRBJ2-1	NA	NA	CASSPGGLSYNEQFF	TGTGCCAGCAGCCCTGGGGGACTCTCATACAATGAGCAGTTCTTC
TRBV25-1	TRBJ1-1	NA	NA	CASSEYGSSAFF	TGTGCCAGCAGTGAATATGGGAGTAGTGCTTTCTTT
TRBV5-5	TRBJ2-5	NA	TRBD1	CASSLVAGGAETQYF	TGTGCCAGCAGCTTGGTGGCAGGGGGAGCAGAGACCCAGTACTTC
TRBV5-6	TRBJ1-1	NA	TRBD1	CASRSRDSQISEAFF	TGTGCCAGCAGGTCTCGGGACAGTCAAATTAGTGAAGCTTTCTTT
TRBV28	TRBJ1-1	NA	NA	CASFPRGLGSTEAFF	TGTGCCAGCTTTCCCAGGGGTCTGGGGAGCACTGAAGCTTTCTTT
TRBV18	TRBJ1-4	NA	NA	CASSPGLHNEKLFF	TGTGCCAGCTCACCGGGACTTCATAATGAAAAACTGTTTTTT
TRBV20-1	TRBJ2-3	once	NA	CSAATDTQYF	TGCAGTGCGGCCACAGATACGCAGTATTTT
TRBV30	TRBJ2-5	NA	TRBD2	CAWEPGLGLSETQYF	TGTGCCTGGGAACCGGGACTAGGGTTGTCGGAGACCCAGTACTTC